The present T cell receptor (beta chain) was sequenced within a study of cytomegalovirus exposure and HLA in healthy donors. Study conclusions and caveats: What a later analysis showed was that several of the most significant clusters appeared linked to common viral pathogens.

PCR employed 60 Vbeta and 13 Jbeta primers. Profiling relied on immunoSEQ multiplex PCR, and the TCRdb table lists in-frame clones only, not all of them. The sample lists around 130,000 clones, around 8.5% occurring once. As regards this clone: Antigen unknown.

This sequence was found in a middle-aged man in good health and CMV-seronegative. Sequences were obtained from PBMCs.

The CDR3 DNA is TGTGCCAGTACCCGTACAGGGCCCGAAAAACTGTTTTTT. Translated, it gives CASTRTGPEKLFF. The V gene is TRBV19, the J gene TRBJ1-4, with D maybe TRBD1 (6 bases). The CDR3 has 13 residues. Germline V lookup: CDR1 LNHDA, CDR2 SQIVND (reference sequence). V was cut by 7 bases and J by 8 bases, with 14 bases left in between. The variable domain in full, completed from reference TRBV19 and TRBJ1-4, reads DGGITQSPKYLFRKEGQNVTLSCEQNLNHDAMYWYRQDPGQGLRLIYYSQIVNDFQKGDIAEGYSVSREKKESFPLTVTSAQKNPTAFYLCASTRTGPEKLFFGSGTQLSVL.